The present entry profiles one T cell receptor beta chain with its context. Its antigen is currently unknown. This entry is derived from a study of blood T cells in healthy people across ages. General study results and limits: Both higher diversity and more naive CD4+ cells marked long-lived donors when set against aged donors.

The ends lost 2 bases at V and 1 base at J; junction bases unmatched: 10. The CDR3 extends over 17 amino acids. The germline CDR1 and CDR2 sequences are SEHNR and FQNEAQ (reference sequence). Together with a sample-barcoded 5' primer, a J-beta primer mix was included in a second PCR lasting roughly 7 to 11 cycles. TCRdb used MiXCR to reprocess the 5' RACE reads, holding one entry per CDR3 protein. The table lists some 1.5 million distinct CDR3 sequences, 42% of them singletons, with around 4% in the top ten. Sequencing was performed on blood. The chain recombines TRBV7-9 with TRBJ2-7, with TRBD2 matching over 8 bases. This receptor was obtained from a woman younger than 35 in good health. CDR3 residues: CASSLLAGPAGSYEQYF. The CDR3 coding sequence is TGTGCCAGCAGCTTACTAGCGGGCCCCGCTGGGTCCTACGAGCAGTACTTC.